The entry that follows covers one T cell receptor (beta chain) sequence. The CDR3 runs to 12 residues. Trimming removed 6 bases from V and 5 bases from J; junction bases left unmatched: 3. Germline assignment: CDR1 SQVTM and CDR2 ANQGSEA. The data were taken from a study of T cell responses to AZD1222 COVID-19 vaccine. Using immunoSEQ multiplex PCR, the repertoire was profiled, and TCRdb retains in-frame clones only, with some absent. The repertoire consists of under 90,000 clones, with approximately 85% occurring once and the leading ten covering under 11%. The sequence was obtained from an adult who received the AZD1222 COVID-19 vaccine. The sequences come from peripheral blood, collected 28 days after the second AZD1222 dose. V and J are TRBV29-1 and TRBJ1-5; TRBD1 matches 8 bases. The CDR3 loop is CSVQDRDQPQHF. The CDR3 DNA is TGCAGCGTCCAGGACAGGGATCAGCCCCAGCATTTT.